Reported below is one T cell receptor beta chain. This entry comes from a study of blood T cell repertoires in COVID-19. Study as a whole: Samples of COVID-19 (acute and convalescent) were obtained from the United States, Italy and Spain. Nucleic acid was either cDNA or gDNA, and it came from T cells, B-cell-depleted T cells, or PBMCs.

Original handling: Estimation of nucleated cell counts relied on the amplification of reference gene primers. Profiling relied on immunoSEQ multiplex PCR, and the TCRdb table lists in-frame clones only, not all of them. V and J calls and clone size are copied from that table; D and trimming were computed from the DNA. The table records over 150,000 clones, over 80% of them present only once. This clonotype was sampled from a woman aged 55-69 years with acute or convalescent COVID-19. The sequenced material came from peripheral blood.

DNA of the CDR3: TGTGCCTGGAGTGTAACAACAGGGGAATATGGCTACACCTTC. Amino acid sequence: CAWSVTTGEYGYTF. The chain uses TRBV30 and TRBJ1-2; TRBD1 matches 7 bases. V shed 0 bases and J 5 bases; nucleotides not matched to a gene: 6. This CDR3 has 14 residues. Germline V gene data show CDR1 as GTSNPN and CDR2 as SVGIG (reference sequence).